This T cell receptor (beta chain) originates from a study of blood T cell repertoires in COVID-19 (dated by TCRdb to the early 2020s). For context, the study as a whole: The collaborator samples originated in the United States, Italy and Spain and spanned the acute and convalescent phases of COVID-19. The prospective study material was composed of cDNA or gDNA derived from T cells, B-cell-depleted T cells, or PBMCs. Subjects who had been exposed to COVID-19, were actively infected with it, or had recovered from it provided the deeply sampled blood TCRbeta repertoires that made up the dataset. The repertoires were released in a freely available public database meant as a resource for research on the immune response to SARS-CoV-2. The samples were drawn from the first 160 participants of the ongoing ImmuneRACE study and from 950 to 1,500 subjects provided by 6 global collaborators. The sample metadata nearly always contained a de-identified subject ID, COVID-19 status, age in years and sex. Where HLA class I and class II types were available, the types were taken from metadata supplied by the sample provider, not from assay-based typing. Findings and caveats that apply to the study as a whole: Clinical and demographic metadata were provided uncurated, with the amount varying by source and participant.

Looking up the germline V gene (reference sequence) yields CDR1 LNHDA and CDR2 SQIVND. The CDR3 measures 14 amino acids from cysteine to phenylalanine. This entry keeps only the CDR3 DNA: 42 bases, framed from base 1. TCRbeta CDR3 regions were amplified from genomic DNA by means of the immunoSEQ Assay, a bias-controlled multiplex PCR. In the original analysis: The number of nucleated cells in each sample was estimated from the amplification of reference gene primers within the assay. To quantify the absolute abundance of each unique TCRbeta CDR3 rearrangement, sequence reads were collapsed and filtered. Productive Simpson clonality was computed per sample as the square root of Simpson's diversity index over productive rearrangements. Drawn from immuneACCESS, this table holds only the in-frame rearrangements with V and J called that TCRdb kept. Clones are partly lost; checked studies trace under half to an unresolved V gene and leave the rest unexplained. V and J calls and clone size are given by that table; D and trimming were obtained from the DNA. Here the sample has some 700,000 clones; 80% to 90% occur a single time. The top ten clonotypes cover approximately 0.25% of the sample.

This clone appeared a single time. Its antigen is currently not known. Base quality data are lacking; no much larger clone is found one base away. Collaborating institutions collected whole blood in K2EDTA tubes following their own protocols. For TCRbeta analysis, collaborator samples were shipped as frozen whole blood, as isolated PBMCs, or as DNA extracted from either sample type. Sequenced: peripheral blood. The receptor was derived from a woman aged 18 to 35 with acute or convalescent COVID-19. The sequence links TRBV19 to TRBJ1-5; the D gene is possibly TRBD1, with 5 bases matching. In nucleotide form, the sequence is TGTTCGTCCGGGGGGGGATTTAGCAATCAGCCCCAGCATTTT. It encodes CSSGGGFSNQPQHF.